This T cell receptor beta chain came from a study of OX40 agonist ivuxolimab in advanced cancers. Clones were read by immunoSEQ multiplex PCR, and TCRdb kept only the in-frame ones, dropping some. The table has 30,000 to 45,000 clones, almost 85% seen once. CDR1 is MRHNA and CDR2 is SNTAGT in the germline V gene. This CDR3 comprises 15 residues. V gave up 5 bases and J gave up 2 bases, with 14 bases separating them. This sequence joins TRBV6-4 and TRBJ2-3, with D perhaps TRBD1 or TRBD2 (5 bases each). The sample in question was CD4+ or CD8+ T cells sorted from blood, obtained in a trial of the OX40 agonist ivuxolimab. This sequence was found in an adult with an advanced solid tumor such as melanoma, head and neck, liver or kidney cancer. The CDR3 loop is CASSPSWGITDTQYF. The CDR3 DNA is TGTGCCAGCAGTCCCTCTTGGGGGATCACAGATACGCAGTATTTT.